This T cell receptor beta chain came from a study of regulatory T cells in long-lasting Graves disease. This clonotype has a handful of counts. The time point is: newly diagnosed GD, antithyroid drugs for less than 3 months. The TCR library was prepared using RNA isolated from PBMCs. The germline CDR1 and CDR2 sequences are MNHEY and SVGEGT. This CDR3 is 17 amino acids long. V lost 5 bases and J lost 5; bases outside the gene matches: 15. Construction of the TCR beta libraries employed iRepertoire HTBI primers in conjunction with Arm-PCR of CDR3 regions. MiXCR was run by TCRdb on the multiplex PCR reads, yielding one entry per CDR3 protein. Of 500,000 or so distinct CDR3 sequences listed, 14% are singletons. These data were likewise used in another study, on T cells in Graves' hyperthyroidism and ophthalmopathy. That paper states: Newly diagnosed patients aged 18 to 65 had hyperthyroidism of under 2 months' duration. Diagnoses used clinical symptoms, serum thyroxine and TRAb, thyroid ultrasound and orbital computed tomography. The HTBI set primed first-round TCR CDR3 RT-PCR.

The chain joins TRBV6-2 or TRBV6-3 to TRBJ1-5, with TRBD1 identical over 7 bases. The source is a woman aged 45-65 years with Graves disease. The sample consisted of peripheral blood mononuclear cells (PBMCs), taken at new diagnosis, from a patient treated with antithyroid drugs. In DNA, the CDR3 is TGTGCCAGCAGTGAACTGGCAGGGGGGAATGGTGATCAGCCCCAGCATTTT. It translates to CASSELAGGNGDQPQHF.